What follows are 5 T cell receptor beta chains derived from one specimen sequenced in a study of T cells in Graves' hyperthyroidism and ophthalmopathy. Amplification yielded TCR beta CDR3 regions, with RNA transcripts as the source. The primer set for the first-round RT-PCR of the TCR CDR3 was HTBI. A single record per CDR3 protein comes from TCRdb applying MiXCR to the multiplex PCR reads. The table shows around 450,000 distinct CDR3 sequences, with about 15% occurring only once. Sequencing was carried out using blood. The receptors come from a woman aged 18-29 years with Graves' hyperthyroidism.

This clonotype was seen only a few times. V is TRBV7-9 and J is TRBJ2-2; 8 nucleotides line up with TRBD1. Germline CDR1 and CDR2: SEHNR and FQNEAQ (reference sequence). This CDR3 has 15 residues. Germline trimming cut 2 bases from V and 6 bases from J; bases unmatched to any gene: 5. The CDR3 DNA reads as TGTGCCAGCAGCTTAATCCCGACAGGGGCCGGGGAGCTGTTTTTT. It specifies CASSLIPTGAGELFF.

Ten or more counts support this clonotype. The CDR3 coding sequence is TGCAGTGCTGGCGGGACTGGCACAGATACGCAGTATTTT. Translating it yields CSAGGTGTDTQYF. This chain links TRBV20-1 with TRBJ2-3, with TRBD2 as a possible D gene (6 bases). The CDR3 is made up of 13 amino acids. V was shortened by 5 bases and J by 1 base, with 10 bases between the two germline ends. The V gene's germline CDR1 is DFQATT and CDR2 SNEGSKA (reference sequence).

This clonotype was recorded many times. The V call is TRBV12-3 or TRBV12-4, the J call TRBJ1-5; 8 bases match TRBD1. This CDR3 spans 14 amino acids. The V gene end was trimmed by 5 bases and the J gene end by 7 bases; junction bases not matched to a gene: 7. The CDR3 nucleotides read TGTGCCAGCAGTATTCGACAGGGGTTCCAGCCCCAGCATTTT. Its protein product is CASSIRQGFQPQHF.

This clonotype was recorded a few times. The V gene is TRBV4-1, the J gene TRBJ2-4, with 11 bases identical to TRBD1. Unmatched junction bases numbered 4, after V lost 3 bases and J lost 0 bases. The CDR3 runs to 17 residues. Germline CDR1 reads MGHRA; CDR2 reads YSYEKL. The CDR3 DNA sequence: TGCGCCAGCAGCCAGAGGGGACAGGGGGAAGCCAAAAACATTCAGTACTTC. Protein: CASSQRGQGEAKNIQYF.

This clonotype was picked up many times. The rearrangement links TRBV28 to TRBJ1-2; D not certain. The CDR3 covers 14 residues. The V gene lost 1 base and the J gene lost 0 bases, with 6 bases spanning the gap. Germline V gene lookup returns CDR1 MDHEN and CDR2 SYDVKM. CDR3 amino acids: CASSLSQANYGYTF. CDR3 nucleotides: TGTGCCAGCAGTTTATCGCAGGCTAACTATGGCTACACCTTC.